This is a list of T cell receptor beta chains from one sample in a study of sequential checkpoint blockade in melanoma. This table comes from immunoSEQ multiplex PCR, and its TCRdb copy is limited to in-frame clones, with some not included. The sample has some 10,000 clones; about three quarters are singletons. Here the sequenced sample was CD8+ T cells sorted from blood (inferred from file names), taken from a patient given nivolumab and ipilimumab in sequence. These receptors were taken from a human donor with melanoma. CDR3s include the opening cysteine and the closing phenylalanine or tryptophan. D genes are given only for firm matches. Size is stated for part of the rows, as once, few or many counts, or as a class when the clone is expanded.

CDR3 protein: CASTLSGTDFYEQYF; CDR3 DNA: TGTGCCAGCACCCTATCCGGGACAGATTTCTACGAGCAGTACTTC; J gene: TRBJ2-7; V gene: TRBV5-6; D gene: TRBD1; clone size: .
CDR3 protein: CASSPRILSDQPQHF; CDR3 DNA: TGTGCCAGCAGTCCGCGGATCCTCAGCGATCAGCCCCAGCATTTT; J gene: TRBJ1-5; V gene: TRBV27; D gene: .; clone size: once
CDR3 protein: CASSFNQAGGPNEQFF; CDR3 DNA: TGTGCCAGCAGCTTTAACCAAGCGGGGGGGCCGAATGAGCAGTTCTTC; J gene: TRBJ2-1; V gene: TRBV7-6; D gene: TRBD2; clone size: .
CDR3 protein: CSVEDRPTGADYGYTF; CDR3 DNA: TGCAGCGTTGAAGATCGACCGACAGGGGCCGACTATGGCTACACCTTC; J gene: TRBJ1-2; V gene: TRBV29-1; D gene: TRBD1; clone size: once
CDR3 protein: CASSLGQFLYGYTF; CDR3 DNA: TGTGCCAGCAGCTTAGGTCAGTTCCTCTATGGCTACACCTTC; J gene: TRBJ1-2; V gene: TRBV11-2; D gene: .; clone size: .
CDR3 protein: CAWGGLAGVEQYF; CDR3 DNA: TGTGCCTGGGGGGGACTAGCGGGAGTCGAGCAGTACTTC; J gene: TRBJ2-7; V gene: TRBV30; D gene: TRBD2; clone size: .
CDR3 protein: CASSRQGTGTEAFF; CDR3 DNA: TGTGCCAGCAGCCGACAGGGGACGGGCACTGAAGCTTTCTTT; J gene: TRBJ1-1; V gene: TRBV27; D gene: TRBD1; clone size: .
CDR3 protein: CASSPSGTANYGYTF; CDR3 DNA: TGTGCCAGCAGCCCCTCCGGGACAGCGAACTATGGCTACACCTTC; J gene: TRBJ1-2; V gene: TRBV9; D gene: TRBD1; clone size: large
CDR3 protein: CASSLGHRMANEQFF; CDR3 DNA: TGTGCCAGCAGCTTAGGCCACAGGATGGCTAATGAGCAGTTCTTC; J gene: TRBJ2-1; V gene: TRBV7-6; D gene: .; clone size: .
CDR3 protein: CASRESANTGELFF; CDR3 DNA: TGTGCCAGCAGAGAATCAGCGAACACCGGGGAGCTGTTTTTT; J gene: TRBJ2-2; V gene: TRBV25-1; D gene: .; clone size: .
CDR3 protein: CASSVAHTDRGSTDTQYF; CDR3 DNA: TGTGCCAGCAGCGTAGCACACACGGACAGGGGAAGCACAGATACGCAGTATTTT; J gene: TRBJ2-3; V gene: TRBV9; D gene: TRBD1; clone size: .
CDR3 protein: CASNGDRVFGSYNSPLHF; CDR3 DNA: TGTGCCAGCAACGGGGACAGGGTATTTGGTTCCTATAATTCACCCCTCCACTTT; J gene: TRBJ1-6; V gene: TRBV2; D gene: TRBD1; clone size: .
CDR3 protein: CASSPGTGGYYGYTF; CDR3 DNA: TGTGCCAGCAGCCCGGGGACAGGGGGCTACTATGGCTACACCTTC; J gene: TRBJ1-2; V gene: TRBV5-6; D gene: TRBD1; clone size: .
CDR3 protein: CASSLGDRGYGYTF; CDR3 DNA: TGTGCCAGCAGCTTGGGTGACAGGGGCTATGGCTACACCTTC; J gene: TRBJ1-2; V gene: TRBV5-6; D gene: TRBD1; clone size: .
CDR3 protein: CASSPTGGYDRPQHF; CDR3 DNA: TGTGCCAGCAGTCCGACAGGGGGCTATGATCGGCCCCAGCATTTT; J gene: TRBJ1-5; V gene: TRBV6-1; D gene: TRBD1; clone size: once
CDR3 protein: CASSWDRGGYEQYF; CDR3 DNA: TGTGCCAGCAGTTGGGACAGGGGGGGCTACGAGCAGTACTTC; J gene: TRBJ2-7; V gene: TRBV27; D gene: TRBD1; clone size: .
CDR3 protein: CASSPGLKAGAQYF; CDR3 DNA: TGTGCCAGTAGTCCGGGACTAAAAGCAGGGGCGCAGTATTTT; J gene: TRBJ2-3; V gene: TRBV19; D gene: .; clone size: .
CDR3 protein: CASSQGGQGSEQYF; CDR3 DNA: TGCGCCAGCAGCCAAGGAGGACAGGGTTCCGAGCAGTACTTC; J gene: TRBJ2-7; V gene: TRBV4-3; D gene: TRBD1; clone size: .
CDR3 protein: CASSFGTGGDQPQHF; CDR3 DNA: TGTGCCAGCAGTTTCGGGACAGGGGGCGATCAGCCCCAGCATTTT; J gene: TRBJ1-5; V gene: TRBV27; D gene: TRBD1; clone size: few
CDR3 protein: CASSQDPGSYEQYF; CDR3 DNA: TGCGCCAGCAGCCAAGATCCGGGCTCCTACGAGCAGTACTTC; J gene: TRBJ2-7; V gene: TRBV4-1; D gene: .; clone size: few
CDR3 protein: CASSSGSSYEQYF; CDR3 DNA: TGTGCCAGCAGCTCGGGGAGCTCCTACGAGCAGTACTTC; J gene: TRBJ2-7; V gene: TRBV11-2; D gene: .; clone size: .
CDR3 protein: CASRPGTSGDTGELFF; CDR3 DNA: TGTGCCAGCAGGCCTGGGACTAGCGGAGACACCGGGGAGCTGTTTTTT; J gene: TRBJ2-2; V gene: TRBV5-5; D gene: TRBD2; clone size: .
CDR3 protein: CASNGRTTGELFF; CDR3 DNA: TGTGCCAGTAACGGGAGGACCACCGGGGAGCTGTTTTTT; J gene: TRBJ2-2; V gene: TRBV27; D gene: TRBD2; clone size: .
CDR3 protein: CASSLPAGAYNEQFF; CDR3 DNA: TGTGCCAGCAGCCTCCCTGCGGGAGCCTACAATGAGCAGTTCTTC; J gene: TRBJ2-1; V gene: TRBV7-9; D gene: TRBD2; clone size: few
CDR3 protein: CASSLPGLAGGPGTGELFF; CDR3 DNA: TGTGCCAGCAGCTTACCTGGACTAGCGGGAGGGCCGGGCACCGGGGAGCTGTTTTTT; J gene: TRBJ2-2; V gene: TRBV7-3; D gene: TRBD2; clone size: .
CDR3 protein: CASSPGADTQYF; CDR3 DNA: TGTGCCAGCAGCCCAGGGGCAGATACGCAGTATTTT; J gene: TRBJ2-3; V gene: TRBV7-9; D gene: .; clone size: .
CDR3 protein: CASSDRGRGYTEAFF; CDR3 DNA: TGCGCCAGCAGCGACAGGGGGCGGGGGTACACTGAAGCTTTCTTT; J gene: TRBJ1-1; V gene: TRBV4-3; D gene: TRBD1; clone size: .
CDR3 protein: CASSWGGVTQYF; CDR3 DNA: TGTGCCAGCAGCTGGGGGGGAGTGACCCAGTACTTC; J gene: TRBJ2-5; V gene: TRBV4-2; D gene: TRBD2; clone size: .
CDR3 protein: CASSLSWDRLYEQYF; CDR3 DNA: TGTGCCAGCAGTTTATCGTGGGACAGGCTTTACGAGCAGTACTTC; J gene: TRBJ2-7; V gene: TRBV27; D gene: TRBD1; clone size: .
CDR3 protein: CASSPGHEQYF; CDR3 DNA: TGTGCCAGCAGCCCAGGTCACGAGCAGTACTTC; J gene: TRBJ2-7; V gene: TRBV7-9; D gene: .; clone size: many
CDR3 protein: CASSSPLRVHEQFF; CDR3 DNA: TGTGCCAGCAGTTCCCCGCTGAGGGTCCATGAGCAGTTCTTC; J gene: TRBJ2-1; V gene: TRBV27; D gene: .; clone size: .
CDR3 protein: CASSPSGSLTDTQYF; CDR3 DNA: TGTGCCAGCAGCCCTAGCGGGAGCCTCACAGATACGCAGTATTTT; J gene: TRBJ2-3; V gene: TRBV7-9; D gene: TRBD2; clone size: medium-sized
CDR3 protein: CASSLGLAKNIQYF; CDR3 DNA: TGTGCCAGCAGCTTAGGACTAGCTAAAAACATTCAGTACTTC; J gene: TRBJ2-4; V gene: TRBV7-9; D gene: TRBD2; clone size: .
CDR3 protein: CASSPSPGLGYEQYF; CDR3 DNA: TGTGCCAGCAGCCCTTCCCCAGGGCTCGGTTACGAGCAGTACTTC; J gene: TRBJ2-7; V gene: TRBV9; D gene: .; clone size: .
CDR3 protein: CASSPGSGGFIEQFF; CDR3 DNA: TGTGCCAGCAGCCCTGGTAGCGGGGGTTTTATTGAGCAGTTCTTC; J gene: TRBJ2-1; V gene: TRBV9; D gene: TRBD2; clone size: .
CDR3 protein: CASSTLTGATDTQYF; CDR3 DNA: TGTGCCAGTAGTACCCTAACAGGGGCCACAGATACGCAGTATTTT; J gene: TRBJ2-3; V gene: TRBV19; D gene: TRBD1; clone size: .
CDR3 protein: CASSPRGQGVSYEQYF; CDR3 DNA: TGTGCCAGCAGCCCGAGGGGACAGGGGGTCTCCTACGAGCAGTACTTC; J gene: TRBJ2-7; V gene: TRBV7-9; D gene: TRBD1; clone size: .
CDR3 protein: CASSPSIGAGETQYF; CDR3 DNA: TGCGCCAGCAGCCCCTCGATTGGGGCTGGAGAGACCCAGTACTTC; J gene: TRBJ2-5; V gene: TRBV5-1; D gene: .; clone size: .
CDR3 protein: CASSSGGDRGRPYFDIKIMLFF; CDR3 DNA: TGTGCCAGCAGCTCCGGCGGGGACAGGGGTCGACCCTACTTCGACATAAAGATCATGCTGTTTTTT; J gene: TRBJ2-2; V gene: TRBV21-1; D gene: .; clone size: .
CDR3 protein: CASRRGYGGELFF; CDR3 DNA: TGTGCCAGCCGGAGAGGGTACGGCGGGGAGCTGTTTTTT; J gene: TRBJ2-2; V gene: TRBV6-1; D gene: .; clone size: .
CDR3 protein: CASTEGGETAGYNEQFF; CDR3 DNA: TGTGCCAGCACCGAGGGAGGTGAAACTGCTGGTTACAATGAGCAGTTCTTC; J gene: TRBJ2-1; V gene: TRBV2; D gene: .; clone size: .
CDR3 protein: CASSWPNTEAFF; CDR3 DNA: TGTGCCAGCAGTTGGCCGAACACTGAAGCTTTCTTT; J gene: TRBJ1-1; V gene: TRBV11-3; D gene: .; clone size: .
CDR3 protein: CARRRCNQPQHF; CDR3 DNA: TGTGCCAGACGCAGATGCAATCAGCCCCAGCATTTT; J gene: TRBJ1-5; V gene: TRBV6-4; D gene: .; clone size: few
CDR3 protein: CASMGDGYTF; CDR3 DNA: TGTGCCAGCATGGGCGATGGCTACACCTTC; J gene: TRBJ1-2; V gene: TRBV6-1; D gene: .; clone size: .
CDR3 protein: CASSPGGELFF; CDR3 DNA: TGCGCCAGCAGCCCGGGCGGGGAGCTGTTTTTT; J gene: TRBJ2-2; V gene: TRBV4-1; D gene: .; clone size: few
CDR3 protein: CASSTQGGYTF; CDR3 DNA: TGTGCCAGCAGCACACAGGGTGGCTACACCTTC; J gene: TRBJ1-2; V gene: TRBV9; D gene: .; clone size: .
CDR3 protein: CASSPRGQGAGANVLTF; CDR3 DNA: TGCGCCAGCAGCCCACGAGGACAGGGTGCTGGGGCCAACGTCCTGACTTTC; J gene: TRBJ2-6; V gene: TRBV4-3; D gene: TRBD1; clone size: .
CDR3 protein: CATSRTAGETQYF; CDR3 DNA: TGTGCCACCAGCAGGACAGCGGGAGAGACCCAGTACTTC; J gene: TRBJ2-5; V gene: TRBV15; D gene: .; clone size: large
CDR3 protein: CASSWTGSTDTQYF; CDR3 DNA: TGTGCCAGCAGCTGGACAGGGAGCACAGATACGCAGTATTTT; J gene: TRBJ2-3; V gene: TRBV6-6; D gene: TRBD1; clone size: .
CDR3 protein: CASSLEVPGQGDYGYTF; CDR3 DNA: TGTGCCAGCAGCTTGGAAGTCCCGGGACAGGGGGACTATGGCTACACCTTC; J gene: TRBJ1-2; V gene: TRBV5-5; D gene: TRBD1; clone size: medium-sized
CDR3 protein: CASSQDRLAGAYNEQFF; CDR3 DNA: TGCGCCAGCAGCCAAGATCGGCTAGCGGGCGCTTACAATGAGCAGTTCTTC; J gene: TRBJ2-1; V gene: TRBV4-3; D gene: TRBD2; clone size: .
CDR3 protein: CASGRDSLNTEAFF; CDR3 DNA: TGTGCTAGTGGCCGGGACAGCTTGAACACTGAAGCTTTCTTT; J gene: TRBJ1-1; V gene: TRBV12-5; D gene: TRBD1; clone size: once
CDR3 protein: CASSPRGYTGELFF; CDR3 DNA: TGTGCCAGCAGCCCCAGGGGGTACACCGGGGAGCTGTTTTTT; J gene: TRBJ2-2; V gene: TRBV7-9; D gene: TRBD1; clone size: .
CDR3 protein: CASNRGWELFF; CDR3 DNA: TGTGCCAGCAACAGGGGCTGGGAACTGTTTTTT; J gene: TRBJ1-4; V gene: TRBV19; D gene: TRBD1; clone size: few
CDR3 protein: CASSLSFSGSGSVEQYF; CDR3 DNA: TGTGCCAGCAGTTTATCATTCTCGGGTAGCGGGAGTGTCGAGCAGTACTTC; J gene: TRBJ2-7; V gene: TRBV27; D gene: TRBD2; clone size: .
CDR3 protein: CASSESPYTGELFF; CDR3 DNA: TGTGCCAGCAGTGAATCCCCGTACACCGGGGAGCTGTTTTTT; J gene: TRBJ2-2; V gene: TRBV2; D gene: .; clone size: once